The 27 T cell receptor beta chains listed next were all sequenced from one sample in a study of blood T cell repertoires in COVID-19. Clones were read by immunoSEQ multiplex PCR, and TCRdb kept only the in-frame ones, dropping some. The table has about 220,000 clones, roughly 80% seen once; the top ten hold approximately 5.2%. The sample consisted of peripheral blood. Receptor source: a woman between 65 and 79 years old with COVID-19, enrolled during active disease.

This clone was seen ten or more times. J is TRBJ2-5 and V is TRBV7-2; D perhaps matches TRBD1 (6 bases). This CDR3 has 12 residues. Germline lookup yields CDR1 SGHTA and CDR2 FQGNSA. Trimming took 5 bases from V and 9 from J, leaving 13 bases between them. CDR3 coding DNA: TGTGCCAGCAGCGCCGGGAAGGGGGCCCAGTACTTC. Its protein product is CASSAGKGAQYF.

CDR3 protein: CASSSLAGAWETQYF. CDR3 coding DNA: TGTGCCAGCAGCTCATTAGCGGGAGCTTGGGAGACCCAGTACTTC. The chain recombines TRBV7-2 with TRBJ2-5; 9 bases are shared with TRBD2. V shed 4 bases and J 5 bases; nucleotides not matched to a gene: 8. This CDR3 spans 15 amino acids. CDR1 SGHTA and CDR2 FQGNSA come from the germline V gene. Full variable domain (missing parts from reference TRBV7-2 and TRBJ2-5): GAGVSQSPSNKVTEKGKDVELRCDPISGHTALYWYRQSLGQGLEFLIYFQGNSAPDKSGLPSDRFSAERTGGSVSTLTIQRTQQEDSAVYLCASSSLAGAWETQYFGPGTRLLVL.

The V call is TRBV7-8, the J call TRBJ2-7, with D hard to call. Germline CDR1 is SGHVS and CDR2 is FQNEAQ. Trimming took off 1 base at V and 3 bases at J, with 13 bases between the two ends. The CDR3 length is 15 residues. CDR3 bases: TGTGCCAGCAGCTTAGGCAGGCCGTCTGTCTACGAGCAGTACTTC. Protein sequence: CASSLGRPSVYEQYF. Supplemented by reference TRBV7-8 and TRBJ2-7, the full variable domain reads GAGVSQSPRYKVAKRGQDVALRCDPISGHVSLFWYQQALGQGPEFLTYFQNEAQLDKSGLPSDRFFAERPEGSVSTLKIQRTQQEDSAVYLCASSLGRPSVYEQYFGPGTRLTVT.

The sample holds one count of this clone. The chain joins TRBV24-1 to TRBJ1-5; 10 nucleotides agree with TRBD1. The CDR3 is made up of 15 amino acids. With V trimmed by 3 bases and J by 8 bases, 6 bases remained unmatched. Germline V gene lookup returns CDR1 KGHDR and CDR2 SFDVKD. The CDR3 protein is CATSDPTTGGKPQHF. The CDR3 DNA is TGTGCCACCAGTGATCCAACGACAGGGGGCAAGCCCCAGCATTTT.

The count of this clone is one. This chain links TRBV19 with TRBJ2-1; 9 nucleotides match TRBD2. In germline, CDR1 is LNHDA, CDR2 SQIVND (reference sequence). V dropped 0 bases and J dropped 4; count of bases not matched to a gene: 4. The CDR3 extends over 16 amino acids. The CDR3 loop reads CASSIDRLAGYNEQFF. The CDR3 region has the DNA TGTGCCAGTAGTATAGATAGGCTAGCGGGGTACAATGAGCAGTTCTTC.

This chain connects TRBV14 to TRBJ2-4; TRBD2 might be the D (6 bases). This CDR3 comprises 16 residues. V lost 4 bases and J 1 base, leaving 14 bases between the germline ends. CDR1 and CDR2 from the germline V gene are SGHDN and FVKESK. CDR3 sequence (DNA): TGTGCCAGCAGCCGGTCGGTAGGGAGGGCCAAAAACATTCAGTACTTC. It is translated as CASSRSVGRAKNIQYF.

The chain recombines TRBV7-8 with TRBJ2-1, with 8 nucleotides matching TRBD2. The V gene end was trimmed by 1 base and the J gene end by 2 bases; junction bases not matched to a gene: 4. Germline V gene lookup returns CDR1 SGHVS and CDR2 FQNEAQ. CDR3 length: 16 amino acids. This chain's CDR3 is CASSLVAGPTYNEQFF. CDR3 bases: TGTGCCAGCAGCTTAGTAGCGGGACCGACCTACAATGAGCAGTTCTTC.

The chain recombines TRBV3-1 (or the pseudogene TRBV3-2) with TRBJ1-1, with D unclear. The CDR3 covers 13 residues. Trimming removed 0 bases at V and 1 base at J, with 3 bases between. Per the germline V gene, CDR1 is LGHDT and CDR2 is YNNKEL (reference sequence). The CDR3 here is CASSQERNTEAFF. CDR3 DNA: TGTGCCAGCAGCCAAGAGAGGAACACTGAAGCTTTCTTT.

Turning to this clone: The sample has other DNA sequences that encode this CDR3 too. This sequence joins TRBV18 and TRBJ1-1; 7 bases line up with TRBD1. CDR1 and CDR2 (germline): KGHSH, LQKENI. Trimming cost V 3 bases and J 3 bases; bases outside gene matches: 4. This CDR3 spans 14 amino acids. The CDR3 region is CASSPGTGDTEAFF. The CDR3, as DNA: TGTGCCAGCTCACCGGGTACAGGGGACACTGAAGCTTTCTTT.

V is TRBV10-3 and J is TRBJ2-3; the match to TRBD2 covers 16 bases. From germline, CDR1 is ENHRY and CDR2 SYGVKD. V dropped 4 bases and J dropped 6; count of bases not matched to a gene: 7. The CDR3 consists of 17 residues. CDR3 nucleotides: TGTGCCATCAGTGCGGGACTAGCGGGAGGGGGGTCGGATACGCAGTATTTT. Protein: CAISAGLAGGGSDTQYF.

The V call is TRBV19, the J call TRBJ1-3; the D gene is possibly TRBD1 (5 bases). Germline lookup yields CDR1 LNHDA and CDR2 SQIVND (reference sequence). V was trimmed by 5 bases and J by 0 bases, leaving 17 bases between them. The CDR3 totals 17 residues. In DNA, the CDR3 is TGTGCCAGTAGTTCTGACAGCGCAAGTTCCTCTGGAAACACCATATATTTT. It specifies CASSSDSASSSGNTIYF.

The chain joins TRBV28 to TRBJ2-1; TRBD2 aligns across 9 bases. This CDR3 has 15 amino acids. After removal of 7 bases from V and 8 bases from J, the junction contained 12 bases not matched to a gene. Germline V gives CDR1 MDHEN, CDR2 SYDVKM. CDR3 DNA sequence: TGTGCCAGCACCCCAGTGGCTAGCGGGATCTATGAGCAGTTCTTC. As protein: CASTPVASGIYEQFF.

The count of this clone is one. This chain joins TRBV6-1 and TRBJ1-2; D is ambiguous. Germline CDR1 is MNHNS and CDR2 is SASEGT. Trimming cost V 2 bases and J 7 bases, with 8 bases left between them. The CDR3 spans 12 residues. The CDR3 bases are TGTGCCAGCAGTGAAAACATGGTTGGCTACACCTTC. This encodes CASSENMVGYTF.

This chain connects TRBV20-1 to TRBJ2-3, with 9 bases that match TRBD2. The CDR3 runs 15 residues. The trim removed 3 bases at V and 3 bases at J, leaving 7 bases unmatched. Germline V gives CDR1 DFQATT, CDR2 SNEGSKA (reference sequence). Written as DNA, the CDR3 is TGCAGTGCTAGTGGTAGCGGGAGAGGAACAGATACGCAGTATTTT. Its translation: CSASGSGRGTDTQYF.

The CDR3 reads CASSPYNEQFF. The CDR3 bases are TGTGCCAGCAGCCCTTACAATGAGCAGTTCTTC. The genes are TRBV25-1 and TRBJ2-1, with no clear D. The CDR3 consists of 11 residues. The germline V gene has CDR1 MGHDK and CDR2 SYGVNS. Trimming stripped 6 bases from V and 4 bases from J, with 4 bases between.

The table lists this clone with a count of one. The V and J genes are TRBV28 and TRBJ2-5; 7 bases align to TRBD1. V lost 8 bases and J lost 0; bases outside the gene matches: 9. Germline V gene lookup returns CDR1 MDHEN and CDR2 SYDVKM. This CDR3 contains 15 residues. In DNA form, the CDR3 reads TGTGCCAGCTGGGAAAGGGGACAGAACCAAGAGACCCAGTACTTC. Translated, it gives CASWERGQNQETQYF.

The rearrangement links TRBV6-2 or TRBV6-3 to TRBJ2-3; TRBD2 agrees at 12 bases. Trimming took 2 bases from V and 0 from J; bases not matched to a gene: 3. CDR1 and CDR2 (germline): MNHEY, SVGEGT. The length of the CDR3 is 17 residues. CDR3 in amino acids: CASSYEGTSGSTDTQYF. CDR3 bases: TGTGCCAGCAGTTACGAGGGGACTAGCGGGAGCACAGATACGCAGTATTTT.

The rearrangement joins TRBV6-6 to TRBJ1-4; D unclear. The germline CDR1 and CDR2 sequences are MNHNY and SVGAGI (reference sequence). Between the trimmed V and J ends, which lost 7 bases and 2 bases, there was a span of 5 bases. The CDR3 has 12 residues. CDR3: CASTHTNEKLFF. The CDR3 coding sequence is TGTGCCAGCACACATACTAATGAAAAACTGTTTTTT.

The rearrangement links TRBV19 to TRBJ1-5; D unresolved. The CDR3 loop spans 15 amino acids. Germline V gene sequence: CDR1 LNHDA, CDR2 SQIVND (reference sequence). V lost 3 bases and J 0 bases, leaving 9 bases between the germline ends. For the CDR3, the DNA is TGTGCCAGTAGTATGAGAGTTTATAGCAATCAGCCCCAGCATTTT. Its protein product is CASSMRVYSNQPQHF.

The gene calls are TRBV12-5 and TRBJ1-2; TRBD1 is a possible D gene (6 bases). V shed 3 bases and J shed 4 bases, with 12 bases lying between them. Germline V gene data show CDR1 as LGHNT and CDR2 as FRNRAP. The length of the CDR3 is 14 residues. The CDR3: CASGFSRGSYGYTF. The CDR3 DNA reads TGTGCTAGTGGTTTCAGCAGGGGCTCCTATGGCTACACCTTC.

V gene TRBV10-3 combines with J gene TRBJ1-5; TRBD1 matches at 8 bases. The CDR3 spans 16 residues. Germline trimming cut 6 bases from V and 1 base from J; bases unmatched to any gene: 8. Germline-derived CDR1 and CDR2 are ENHRY and SYGVKD. The CDR3 coding sequence is TGTGCCATCAGCGAGACAGGGGCGATAAGCAATCAGCCCCAGCATTTT. Its translation is CAISETGAISNQPQHF.

The chain joins TRBV5-6 to TRBJ1-6; 12 nucleotides agree with TRBD1. Germline CDR1 reads SGHDT; CDR2 reads YYEEEE. V was pared by 4 bases and J by 7 bases, with 6 bases of the junction left unmatched. The CDR3 totals 16 residues. The CDR3 DNA follows: TGTGCCAGCAGCGCAGGGACAGGGGGCCGCAATTCACCCCTCCACTTT. It specifies CASSAGTGGRNSPLHF.

The chain joins TRBV19 to TRBJ1-2; no reliable D call. The CDR3 runs to 15 residues. Trimming stripped 8 bases from V and 5 bases from J, with 21 bases between. Looked up from germline, CDR1 is LNHDA and CDR2 is SQIVND (reference sequence). The CDR3 nucleotides are TGTGCCAGTTGTGCGGGAGCCGGCTTCATTTATGGCTACACCTTC. This translates into CASCAGAGFIYGYTF.

The chain links TRBV10-3 to TRBJ2-5; no clear D. The V gene lost 3 bases and the J gene lost 5 bases, with 4 bases spanning the gap. From germline, CDR1 is ENHRY and CDR2 SYGVKD. The CDR3 spans 11 residues. The CDR3 DNA sequence: TGTGCCATCAGTGACTCTGAGACCCAGTACTTC. Protein product: CAISDSETQYF.

V is TRBV5-8 and J is TRBJ1-6, with 9 bases that match TRBD1. The V and J ends lost 0 bases and 15 bases, in that order; junction bases with no gene match: 13. The CDR3 contains 16 residues. Germline CDR1 is SGHTS and CDR2 is YDEGEE. For the CDR3, the DNA is TGTGCCAGCAGCTTGGTGGCCGGGACAGGGAGGCAAGTCCTCCACTTT. It yields the protein CASSLVAGTGRQVLHF. Looking up the rest from reference TRBV5-8 and TRBJ1-6 gives the full variable domain: EAGVTQSPTHLIKTRGQQATLRCSPISGHTSVYWYQQALGLGLQFLLWYDEGEERNRGNFPPRFSGRQFPNYSSELNVNALELEDSALYLCASSLVAGTGRQVLHFGNGTRLTVT.

The V gene is TRBV10-3, the J gene TRBJ1-2; 7 nucleotides line up with TRBD1. The CDR3 is 15 amino acids. Per germline, CDR1 ENHRY and CDR2 SYGVKD. Germline trimming cut 6 bases from V and 4 bases from J; bases unmatched to any gene: 11. The CDR3 coding sequence is TGTGCCATCAGCCGACAGGGCACTGGCGGCTATGGCTACACCTTC. This sequence encodes CAISRQGTGGYGYTF.

The chain employs TRBV5-1 and TRBJ2-1; TRBD1 matches 10 bases. V lost 0 bases to trimming and J lost 6 bases; unmatched junction nucleotides: 6. Per the germline V gene, CDR1 is SGHRS and CDR2 is YFSETQ. This CDR3 is 16 amino acids long. The CDR3 loop reads CASSLVGTGDGNEQFF. The CDR3 DNA is TGCGCCAGCAGCTTGGTGGGGACAGGGGATGGCAATGAGCAGTTCTTC.